These 10 T cell receptor beta chains came from one sample sequenced in a study of blood T cells in healthy people across ages (dated by TCRdb to about 2015). The library was generated by 5' RACE. These reads were obtained on an Illumina HiSeq 2500. A second roughly 7 to 11 cycle PCR used a sample-barcoded 5' primer and a J-beta primer mix. TCRdb itself trimmed the public reads at Q25 with fastp, ran MiXCR and retained productive beta chains. Rows matching on CDR3 protein sequence are summarized as one entry with the most common DNA and genes. This sample is represented by approximately 810,000 distinct CDR3 sequences; around 26% of them were singletons. The ten largest clones capture roughly 17% of the sample. Specimen: blood. The origin of the receptors is a woman aged 80 or over in good health.

This clonotype has a handful of counts. With a much larger clone just one base away, this may be a read error. The V and J genes are TRBV7-2 and TRBJ2-1; 8 nucleotides agree with TRBD1. CDR3 size: 14 residues. Trimming took 2 bases from V and 12 from J; bases not matched to a gene: 9. The germline V gene has CDR1 SGHTA and CDR2 FQGNSA. CDR3 DNA sequence: TGTACCAGCAGCTTAAATCAGGGGGCGGAGGGGCAGTTCTTC. Its translation: CTSSLNQGAEGQFF.

This chain uses TRBV4-1 with TRBJ1-5; the D is unclear. The germline V and J ends were trimmed by 1 base and 1 base, with 11 bases remaining between them. The CDR3 consists of 16 residues. CDR1 MGHRA and CDR2 YSYEKL come from the germline V gene. CDR3 amino acids: CASSQVLPASNQPQHF. The CDR3 DNA sequence: TGCGCCAGCAGCCAAGTCCTCCCGGCGAGCAATCAGCCCCAGCATTTT.

In this sample, this clonotype turned up a few times. The chain recombines TRBV7-2 with TRBJ1-5; 10 bases align to TRBD1. V shed 5 bases and J 4 bases; nucleotides not matched to a gene: 8. Germline values: CDR1 SGHTA, CDR2 FQGNSA. The CDR3 spans 16 residues. CDR3 amino acids: CASSPSGQGGNQPQHF. CDR3 DNA sequence: TGTGCCAGCAGCCCTTCAGGACAGGGGGGGAATCAGCCCCAGCATTTT.

This rearrangement joins TRBV20-1 to TRBJ2-5, with TRBD2 matching 10 bases. From germline, CDR1 is DFQATT and CDR2 SNEGSKA (reference sequence). Trimming took 6 bases from V and 11 from J; bases not matched to a gene: 15. The CDR3 covers 14 residues. CDR3 in amino acids: CSAEPTSGWNEQYF. For the CDR3, the DNA is TGCAGTGCCGAGCCGACTAGCGGGTGGAATGAGCAGTACTTC.

This clonotype was seen more than once but under ten times. V usage is TRBV6-2 or TRBV6-3 and J usage is TRBJ2-5, with 8 bases aligning to TRBD2. The CDR3 contains 17 residues. Germline V gene data show CDR1 as MNHEY and CDR2 as SVGEGT. The ends lost 1 base at V and 4 bases at J; junction bases unmatched: 11. The CDR3 spells CASSYFSFSGVAETQYF. CDR3 coding DNA: TGTGCCAGCAGTTACTTCTCGTTTAGCGGGGTTGCAGAGACCCAGTACTTC.

The rearrangement uses TRBV30 and TRBJ2-3; TRBD2 matches at 10 bases. CDR3 length equals 14 residues. Germline lookup yields CDR1 GTSNPN and CDR2 SVGIG (reference sequence). V dropped 3 bases and J dropped 5; count of bases not matched to a gene: 5. CDR3 nucleotides: TGTGCCTGGAGGATTAGCGGGGGGAGAGATACGCAGTATTTT. Translation: CAWRISGGRDTQYF.

The chain uses TRBV4-2 and TRBJ1-4; tentative D call: TRBD1 (6 bases). Trimming stripped 6 bases from V and 7 bases from J, with 18 bases between. The germline V gene encodes CDR1 LGHNA and CDR2 YNFKEQ. The CDR3 spans 15 residues. CDR3 in amino acids: CASRPVWGGGEKLFF. The CDR3 bases are TGTGCCAGCAGACCCGTCTGGGGAGGGGGTGAAAAACTGTTTTTT.

Here the CDR3 DNA reads TGTGCCAGCAGCCTACAAATCCAGCAATCACCCCTCCACTTT. Protein: CASSLQIQQSPLHF. The chain is built from TRBV6-5 and TRBJ1-6; D gene uncertain. Trimming took 6 bases from V and 10 from J, leaving 16 bases between them. Germline CDR1 is MNHEY and CDR2 is SVGAGI. There are 14 residues in the CDR3.

In its sample, this clonotype was seen many times. The CDR3 loop reads CASSQELGAGGDTQYF. The CDR3 DNA follows: TGCGCCAGCAGCCAAGAATTGGGGGCCGGGGGAGATACGCAGTATTTT. This chain uses TRBV4-3 with TRBJ2-3, with D perhaps matching TRBD1 or TRBD2 (6 bases each). V lost 0 bases and J lost 5, with 15 bases in between. This CDR3 is 16 amino acids long. Germline V CDR1 and CDR2: LGHNA, YSLEER.

This clonotype was detected ten times or more. The chain links TRBV4-3 to TRBJ2-5; 10 bases are a match to TRBD1. The CDR3 loop spans 15 amino acids. The V gene end was trimmed by 4 bases and the J gene end by 0 bases; junction bases not matched to a gene: 2. Germline CDR1 reads LGHNA; CDR2 reads YSLEER. CDR3 protein: CASSRGQGYQETQYF. The CDR3 DNA follows: TGCGCCAGCAGCCGGGGACAGGGGTACCAAGAGACCCAGTACTTC.